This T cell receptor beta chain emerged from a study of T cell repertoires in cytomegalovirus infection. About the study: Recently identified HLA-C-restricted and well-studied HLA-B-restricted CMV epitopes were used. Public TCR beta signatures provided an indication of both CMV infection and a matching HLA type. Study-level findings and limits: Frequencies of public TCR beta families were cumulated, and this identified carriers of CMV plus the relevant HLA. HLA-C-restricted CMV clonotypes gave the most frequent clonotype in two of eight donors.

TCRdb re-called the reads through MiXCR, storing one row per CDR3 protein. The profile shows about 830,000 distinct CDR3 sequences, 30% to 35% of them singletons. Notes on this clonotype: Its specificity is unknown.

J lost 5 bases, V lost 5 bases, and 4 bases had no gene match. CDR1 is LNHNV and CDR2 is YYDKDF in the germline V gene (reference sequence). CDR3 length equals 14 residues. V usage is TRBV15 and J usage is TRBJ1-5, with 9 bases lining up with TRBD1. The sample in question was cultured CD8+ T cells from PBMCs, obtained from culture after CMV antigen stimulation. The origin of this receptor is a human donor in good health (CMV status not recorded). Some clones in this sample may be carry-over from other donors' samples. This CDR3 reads CATSWTGEYQPQHF. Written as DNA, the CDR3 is TGTGCCACCAGCTGGACAGGGGAGTATCAGCCCCAGCATTTT. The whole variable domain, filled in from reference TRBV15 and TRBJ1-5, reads DAMVIQNPRYQVTQFGKPVTLSCSQTLNHNVMYWYQQKSSQAPKLLFHYYDKDFNNEADTPDNFQSRRPNTSFCFLDIRSPGLGDTAMYLCATSWTGEYQPQHFGDGTRLSIL.